The sequence of this TCR beta chain was determined in a study of T cells expressing NK-cell markers. From the 5' RACE reads, TCRdb lists one entry per CDR3 protein and no DNA. The repertoire table contains some 600,000 distinct CDR3 sequences. Germline loops: CDR1 KGHSH, CDR2 LQKENI. CDR3 length: 15 amino acids. The chain links TRBV18 to TRBJ2-5; the D call of TRBD2 rests on TCRdb alone, since no DNA is present to check it. The sequence was collected from a man between 18 and 29 years old in good health. What was sequenced was blood T cells: a sorted CD56 or NKG2C T cell subset, CD4+ or CD8+ T cells, or bulk PBMC T cells (not recorded which). The chain's CDR3 is CASSPGTTSQETQYF.